This T cell receptor (beta chain) was sequenced during a study of T cells in Graves' hyperthyroidism and ophthalmopathy. Study-level results: A median around 5.9 months before onset, the model predicted ophthalmopathy.

V shed 7 bases, J shed 6 bases, and the junction held 11 bases outside the gene matches. This CDR3 spans 16 amino acids. This clonotype was picked up many times. Its antigen is unidentified. Uncontrolled infection, other autoimmune disease, pregnancy or lactation disqualified patients from enrolment. PBMCs were derived from around 10 ml fresh peripheral blood. RNA transcripts were the template for amplifying TCR beta CDR3 regions. Initially, a first-round RT-PCR of the TCR CDR3 employed the HTBI primer set. Using its own MiXCR run on the multiplex PCR reads, TCRdb lists one record per CDR3 protein. The sample has some 400,000 distinct CDR3 sequences, roughly 14% seen once; the top ten hold approximately 11%.

This receptor was identified in a woman aged 60-75 years with Graves' hyperthyroidism. The chain uses TRBV12-3 or TRBV12-4 and TRBJ2-3; 12 bases match TRBD2. Sequenced input: blood. In DNA form, the CDR3 reads TGTGCCAGCACCCTGGGGCTAGCGGGAGGGCGGGATACGCAGTATTTT. This sequence encodes CASTLGLAGGRDTQYF.